The present TCR beta chain was sequenced within a study of blood T cells in healthy people across ages. Findings and limits, study-wide: Leaving the PBMCs unsorted stopped any conclusive comparison of naive versus antigen-experienced cells. Across the age range, TCR beta diversity per million T cells fell in a roughly linear way.

This clonotype showed up many times. Its antigen is not identified. The authors isolated at least 6.5 million PBMCs per sample. Samples each yielded at least 5.5 micrograms of total RNA. This CDR3 spans 15 amino acids. V trimming: 5 bases; J trimming: 1 base; junction bases outside the gene matches: 8. The V gene's germline CDR1 is MGHDK and CDR2 SYGVNS. Primed by a sample-barcoded 5' primer and a J-beta primer mix, a second PCR proceeded for about 7 to 11 cycles. Via MiXCR, TCRdb re-called the 5' RACE reads, giving one row per CDR3 protein. The table shows 710,000 or so distinct CDR3 sequences, with approximately 29% occurring only once.

Sequences were obtained from blood. This clonotype originated in a woman aged 80 or over in good health. The chain links TRBV25-1 to TRBJ2-7; TRBD1 matches 7 bases. CDR3 loop: CASSTHRGISYEQYF. Here the CDR3 DNA reads TGTGCCAGCAGTACTCACAGGGGAATTTCCTACGAGCAGTACTTC.